Listed below are T cell receptor beta chains from one sample, sequenced in a study of T cells after yellow fever vaccination. TCRdb re-called the 5' RACE reads with MiXCR, one entry per CDR3 protein. The sample shows under 600,000 distinct CDR3 sequences, 21% of them seen only once. The sample consisted of PBMCs, taken less than 25 days after the first yellow fever vaccination. Every receptor here comes from a man in his late teens or twenties who received the YFV17D yellow fever vaccine. CDR3s include the opening cysteine and the closing phenylalanine or tryptophan. D genes are given only for firm matches. Rows give clone size only sometimes, using once, few, many, or a class for an expanded clone.

clone size,D gene,V gene,J gene,CDR3 protein,CDR3 DNA
many,-,TRBV18,TRBJ2-1,CASSPSSSRQHEQFF,TGTGCCAGCTCACCGTCGTCAAGTCGACAGCATGAGCAGTTCTTC
many,-,TRBV11-2,TRBJ2-3,CASSLSGVTDTQYF,TGTGCCAGCAGCTTGTCCGGGGTCACAGATACGCAGTATTTT
-,-,TRBV29-1,TRBJ1-4,CSVYFVATNEKLFF,TGCAGCGTTTATTTCGTTGCAACTAATGAAAAACTGTTTTTT
-,-,TRBV4-3,TRBJ1-2,CASSQLGPNYGYTF,TGCGCCAGCAGCCAGCTGGGACCTAACTATGGCTACACCTTC
few,TRBD1,TRBV20-1,TRBJ1-2,CSARDITGGSYGYTF,TGCAGTGCTAGAGATATAACAGGGGGAAGCTATGGCTACACCTTC
many,-,TRBV4-1,TRBJ2-7,CASSQGLFGPEQYF,TGCGCCAGCAGCCAAGGGTTGTTCGGGCCCGAGCAGTACTTC
-,TRBD1,TRBV5-1,TRBJ2-3,CASSGGGQGSTDTQYF,TGCGCCAGCAGCGGGGGGGGACAGGGTAGCACAGATACGCAGTATTTT
-,TRBD1,TRBV5-1,TRBJ1-5,CASTGTGGLEPQHF,TGCGCCAGCACCGGGACAGGGGGCTTGGAGCCCCAGCATTTT
many,-,TRBV4-3,TRBJ2-7,CASSQGPSSYEQYF,TGTGCCAGCAGCCAGGGGCCGAGCTCCTACGAGCAGTACTTC
few,-,TRBV5-1,TRBJ1-4,CASSLRPGEGNEKLFF,TGCGCCAGCAGCCTCCGGCCAGGGGAGGGTAATGAAAAACTGTTTTTT
-,TRBD1,TRBV4-1,TRBJ1-6,CASSRMIINRGRNSPLHF,TGCGCCAGCAGCCGAATGATTATCAACAGGGGCCGAAATTCACCCCTCCACTTT
many,-,TRBV7-2,TRBJ1-1,CASSLGRNTEAFF,TGTGCCAGCAGCTTAGGCAGGAACACTGAAGCTTTCTTT
few,TRBD2,TRBV5-1,TRBJ2-1,CASTNRAGAYNEQFF,TGCGCCAGCACAAACCGAGCGGGGGCCTACAATGAGCAGTTCTTC
-,TRBD1,TRBV20-1,TRBJ1-2,CSAGTGVGGYTF,TGCAGTGCTGGGACAGGGGTCGGTGGCTACACCTTC
many,-,TRBV7-2,TRBJ2-7,CASSLGAYEQYF,TGTGCCAGCAGCCTGGGAGCCTACGAGCAGTACTTC
many,TRBD1,TRBV23-1,TRBJ2-3,CASSQDRADTQYF,TGCGCCAGCAGTCAGGACAGGGCAGATACGCAGTATTTT
-,-,TRBV7-6,TRBJ2-7,CASSSTHGSSYEQYF,TGTGCCAGCAGCTCCACACACGGCAGCTCCTACGAGCAGTACTTC
few,TRBD1,TRBV20-1,TRBJ1-1,CSARANRGRTEAFF,TGCAGTGCTAGAGCGAACAGGGGGCGGACTGAAGCTTTCTTT
-,-,TRBV29-1,TRBJ2-5,CSVVHVNIQETQYF,TGCAGCGTTGTTCACGTTAATATCCAAGAGACCCAGTACTTC
few,-,TRBV6-1,TRBJ1-2,CASGNPGIYGYTF,TGTGCCAGCGGGAACCCAGGGATCTATGGCTACACCTTC
-,-,TRBV5-1,TRBJ1-1,CASSLVGRSNTEAFF,TGCGCCAGCAGCTTGGTGGGACGGAGTAACACTGAAGCTTTCTTT
few,-,TRBV6-5,TRBJ2-3,CASSYDRRGGDTQYF,TGTGCCAGCAGTTACGACCGGCGGGGCGGAGATACGCAGTATTTT
-,-,TRBV11-1,TRBJ2-6,CASSPVGREPSGANVLTF,TGTGCCAGCAGCCCTGTCGGCAGGGAACCCTCTGGGGCCAACGTCCTGACTTTC
-,-,TRBV20-1,TRBJ2-5,CSASWGETQYF,TGCAGTGCTAGTTGGGGGGAGACCCAGTACTTC
few,-,TRBV14,TRBJ2-1,CASSHVGLNNEQFF,TGTGCCAGCAGCCACGTCGGCCTGAACAATGAGCAGTTCTTC
few,-,TRBV4-1,TRBJ2-1,CASSQDPGDYNEQFF,TGCGCCAGCAGCCAAGACCCAGGGGACTACAATGAGCAGTTCTTC
few,-,TRBV20-1,TRBJ2-2,CSARDARFNTGELFF,TGCAGTGCTAGAGATGCACGGTTCAACACCGGGGAGCTGTTTTTT
few,-,TRBV7-2,TRBJ1-4,CASSPRERPREKLFF,TGTGCCAGCAGCCCCCGGGAGCGCCCCAGAGAAAAACTGTTTTTT
few,TRBD1,TRBV5-6,TRBJ1-1,CASSSLDRGNTEAFF,TGTGCCAGCAGCTCGTTGGACAGGGGAAACACTGAAGCTTTCTTT
-,-,TRBV4-1,TRBJ2-3,CASSQRNRGGTDTQYF,TGCGCCAGCAGCCAACGGAACAGGGGAGGGACAGATACGCAGTATTTT
few,TRBD2,TRBV7-3,TRBJ2-1,CASSSTSAYNEQFF,TGTGCCAGCAGCTCAACTAGCGCCTACAATGAGCAGTTCTTC
many,TRBD2,TRBV6-2/TRBV6-3,TRBJ2-3,CASSYSRSWSRGGQDTQYF,TGTGCCAGCAGTTACTCTCGCTCTTGGAGTCGGGGGGGCCAAGATACGCAGTATTTT
few,-,TRBV10-2,TRBJ1-5,CASSEGPNSNQPQHF,TGCGCCAGCAGTGAGGGGCCGAACAGCAATCAGCCCCAGCATTTT
-,-,TRBV5-6,TRBJ2-1,CASSLNGQYNEQFF,TGTGCCAGCAGCTTGAATGGGCAGTACAATGAGCAGTTCTTC
few,TRBD2,TRBV7-6,TRBJ2-1,CASSWGGYNEQFF,TGTGCCAGCAGCTGGGGGGGGTACAATGAGCAGTTCTTC
many,-,TRBV7-8,TRBJ1-5,CASSFGLSNQPQHF,TGTGCCAGCAGCTTCGGGCTGAGCAATCAGCCCCAGCATTTT
-,-,TRBV20-1,TRBJ2-3,CSAKVGGPDTQYF,TGCAGTGCTAAGGTGGGGGGGCCAGATACGCAGTATTTT
few,TRBD2,TRBV4-2,TRBJ2-2,CASSQGALAGGKGTGELFF,TGTGCCAGCAGCCAAGGAGCTCTAGCGGGGGGCAAGGGCACCGGGGAGCTGTTTTTT
-,-,TRBV7-8,TRBJ1-5,CASSLMGSQPQHF,TGTGCCAGCAGCTTAATGGGAAGTCAGCCCCAGCATTTT
-,-,TRBV19,TRBJ1-5,CASSIGASPAQHF,TGTGCCAGTAGTATAGGTGCGTCCCCGGCCCAGCATTTT
few,TRBD1,TRBV7-9,TRBJ1-4,CASSRTGGAEKLFF,TGTGCCAGCAGCCGGACAGGGGGCGCAGAAAAACTGTTTTTT
-,-,TRBV7-3,TRBJ2-3,CASSSARTTTDTQYF,TGTGCCAGCAGTTCGGCTCGGACGACCACAGATACGCAGTATTTT
few,-,TRBV6-5,TRBJ1-5,CASGMNQPQHF,TGTGCCAGCGGGATGAATCAGCCCCAGCATTTT
few,-,TRBV6-2/TRBV6-3,TRBJ2-3,CASGGHATDTQYF,TGTGCCAGCGGGGGACACGCCACAGATACGCAGTATTTT
-,-,TRBV7-2,TRBJ2-3,CASSFTGTYTDTQYF,TGTGCCAGCAGCTTTACGGGGACCTACACAGATACGCAGTATTTT